Below are 2 T cell receptor beta chains sequenced from a single sample in a study of CD8 T cells in Susac syndrome. Reverse transcription of roughly 0.45 to 1 ug RNA used random hexamers. TCRdb ran MiXCR on the immunoSEQ multiplex PCR reads and lists one entry per CDR3 protein. The table records 150,000 to 190,000 distinct CDR3 sequences, about 94% of them present only once. Input material: CD8+ T cells from PBMCs. These receptor sequences come from a human donor with multiple sclerosis.

The rearrangement uses TRBV6-2 or TRBV6-3 and TRBJ2-1; 8 bases agree with TRBD2. The J segment lost 6 bases and the V segment lost 10 bases, leaving 14 bases of the junction unmatched. There are 15 residues in the CDR3. Germline CDR1 is MNHEY and CDR2 is SVGEGT. The CDR3 nucleotides are TGTGCCACCCGATCAACGGTCCTAGCGGGCAATGAGCAGTTCTTC. Its translation: CATRSTVLAGNEQFF.

The chain links TRBV9 to TRBJ2-7, with D hard to call. This CDR3 region has 14 residues. The germline CDR1 and CDR2 sequences are SGDLS and YYNGEE. V was pared by 0 bases and J by 0 bases, with 7 bases between. CDR3 coding DNA: TGTGCCAGCAGCGTAGCGCACGGCTCCTACGAGCAGTACTTC. It is translated as CASSVAHGSYEQYF. The variable domain in full, with the rest retrieved from reference TRBV9 and TRBJ2-7, is DSGVTQTPKHLITATGQRVTLRCSPRSGDLSVYWYQQSLDQGLQFLIQYYNGEERAKGNILERFSAQQFPDLHSELNLSSLELGDSALYFCASSVAHGSYEQYFGPGTRLTVT.